The 14 T cell receptor beta chains below come from one sample, sequenced in a study of blood T cell repertoires in COVID-19. The method was immunoSEQ multiplex PCR; TCRdb's version includes in-frame clones alone and lacks a portion of them. Here the sample spans fewer than 120,000 clones, 76% being singletons. Sequenced sample: peripheral blood. The receptors were gathered from a woman of 80 years or more with acute or convalescent COVID-19.

The V call is TRBV20-1, the J call TRBJ2-2; D possibly corresponds to TRBD1 (6 bases). The CDR3 has 11 amino acids. Germline lookup yields CDR1 DFQATT and CDR2 SNEGSKA (reference sequence). The V end lost 6 bases, the J end lost 6 bases, and 8 bases lay between the germline ends. CDR3 bases: TGCAGTGCCAGGACAGCCGGGGAGCTGTTTTTT. Residues: CSARTAGELFF.

On this clone: Other nucleotide sequences in the sample specify the same CDR3. This chain links TRBV6-5 with TRBJ1-1; D is ambiguous. In germline, CDR1 is MNHEY, CDR2 SVGAGI. V lost 6 bases and J lost 0, with 8 bases in between. CDR3 length: 13 amino acids. The CDR3 nucleotides are TGTGCCAGCAGCGAGGTGATGAACACTGAAGCTTTCTTT. Translation gives CASSEVMNTEAFF.

V and J are TRBV6-5 and TRBJ2-7; D might be TRBD1 (7 bases). The CDR3 consists of 13 residues. V lost 6 bases and J lost 1, with 10 bases in between. Germline lookup yields CDR1 MNHEY and CDR2 SVGAGI. The CDR3 DNA sequence: TGTGCCAGCAGCCAGGGGGGATCCTACGAGCAGTACTTC. Its protein is CASSQGGSYEQYF.

This chain links TRBV5-1 with TRBJ2-2, with D maybe TRBD2 (7 bases). Germline CDR1 SGHRS, CDR2 YFSETQ. The CDR3 has 15 residues. Trimming removed 2 bases from V and 5 bases from J, with 13 bases in between. DNA for the CDR3: TGCGCCAGCAGCTTTGGGGGGGCCGGGACCGGGGAGCTGTTTTTT. Translation: CASSFGGAGTGELFF. The full variable domain, its missing parts supplied by reference TRBV5-1 and TRBJ2-2, is KAGVTQTPRYLIKTRGQQVTLSCSPISGHRSVSWYQQTPGQGLQFLFEYFSETQRNKGNFPGRFSGRQFSNSRSEMNVSTLELGDSALYLCASSFGGAGTGELFFGEGSRLTVL.

The chain links TRBV6-6 to TRBJ2-1; 12 bases fit TRBD2. The CDR3 has 16 amino acids. The germline CDR1 and CDR2 sequences are MNHNY and SVGAGI (reference sequence). V was pared by 5 bases and J by 6 bases, with 8 bases of the junction left unmatched. CDR3 sequence reads: CASSRSSGRVSNEQFF. The CDR3 DNA is TGTGCCAGCAGTCGATCTAGCGGGAGGGTTTCCAATGAGCAGTTCTTC.

The gene calls are TRBV3-1 (or the pseudogene TRBV3-2) and TRBJ1-1; TRBD1 might be the D (5 bases). CDR1 and CDR2 (germline): LGHDT, YNNKEL (reference sequence). V was cut by 3 bases and J by 1 base, with 9 bases left in between. The CDR3 spans 14 residues. In DNA, the CDR3 is TGTGCCAGCAGCCAGGAAACAGGGAACACTGAAGCTTTCTTT. Translation gives CASSQETGNTEAFF.

A single count supports this clone. The rearrangement links TRBV19 to TRBJ1-1; D might be TRBD1 (5 bases). The CDR3 is 15 amino acids. Trimming cost V 4 bases and J 1 base, with 13 bases left between them. Germline V gene sequence: CDR1 LNHDA, CDR2 SQIVND (reference sequence). The CDR3 nucleotides are TGTGCCAGTAGTACTCAACCCACAGGGAACACTGAAGCTTTCTTT. Amino acid sequence: CASSTQPTGNTEAFF. Complete variable domain (other parts from reference TRBV19 and TRBJ1-1): DGGITQSPKYLFRKEGQNVTLSCEQNLNHDAMYWYRQDPGQGLRLIYYSQIVNDFQKGDIAEGYSVSREKKESFPLTVTSAQKNPTAFYLCASSTQPTGNTEAFFGQGTRLTVV.

V and J are TRBV19 and TRBJ1-2; 10 positions agree with TRBD1. CDR1 and CDR2 from the germline V gene are LNHDA and SQIVND (reference sequence). The CDR3 length is 15 residues. The trim removed 5 bases at V and 7 bases at J, leaving 10 bases unmatched. The CDR3 region is CASSSRAGTGVGYTF. CDR3 nucleotide sequence: TGTGCCAGTAGTTCTCGAGCCGGGACAGGGGTTGGCTACACCTTC. Combining the CDR3 with reference TRBV19 and TRBJ1-2 gives the whole variable domain DGGITQSPKYLFRKEGQNVTLSCEQNLNHDAMYWYRQDPGQGLRLIYYSQIVNDFQKGDIAEGYSVSREKKESFPLTVTSAQKNPTAFYLCASSSRAGTGVGYTFGSGTRLTVV.

This sequence joins TRBV2 and TRBJ1-1; D gene ambiguous. Per germline, CDR1 SNHLY and CDR2 FYNNEI. This CDR3 region has 14 residues. Trimming cost V 4 bases and J 0 bases, with 9 bases left between them. The DNA of the CDR3 is TGTGCCAGCAGTGTAGGAGGTATGAACACTGAAGCTTTCTTT. Amino acids: CASSVGGMNTEAFF.

This chain joins TRBV9 and TRBJ1-2; D gene ambiguous. From germline, CDR1 is SGDLS and CDR2 YYNGEE. V lost 0 bases and J lost 2, with 14 bases in between. The CDR3 contains 16 residues. CDR3 in DNA: TGTGCCAGCAGCGTAGACCCGACTCCGGGGAACTATGGCTACACCTTC. Encoded protein: CASSVDPTPGNYGYTF.

The sample holds a few counts of this clone. The gene calls are TRBV28 and TRBJ1-1, with TRBD1 matching over 8 bases. V shed 2 bases, J shed 1 base, and the junction held 0 bases outside the gene matches. The CDR3 contains 14 residues. Germline-derived CDR1 and CDR2 are MDHEN and SYDVKM. The CDR3 loop reads CASSLQGANTEAFF. CDR3 DNA: TGTGCCAGCAGTTTACAGGGGGCGAACACTGAAGCTTTCTTT.

The V call is TRBV6-5, the J call TRBJ2-7, with 8 bases that match TRBD2. The V and J ends lost 8 bases and 6 bases, in that order; junction bases with no gene match: 6. The CDR3 covers 12 residues. Germline lookup yields CDR1 MNHEY and CDR2 SVGAGI. DNA of the CDR3: TGTGCCAGCTGGACGGGAGGGCGCGAGCAGTACTTC. Translating it yields CASWTGGREQYF.

As DNA, the CDR3 is TGCGCCAGCAGCCATCAACTAGCGGGAGCTCCCGATGAGCAGTTCTTC. Its protein product is CASSHQLAGAPDEQFF. This chain connects TRBV4-1 to TRBJ2-1; the match to TRBD2 covers 11 bases. Germline trimming cut 3 bases from V and 8 bases from J; bases unmatched to any gene: 9. Germline assignment: CDR1 MGHRA and CDR2 YSYEKL. This CDR3 is 16 amino acids long.

The chain carries TRBV30 and TRBJ2-7, with D possibly TRBD1 on 5 matching bases. The CDR3 covers 13 residues. V was shortened by 6 bases and J by 4 bases, with 16 bases between the two germline ends. CDR1 is GTSNPN, CDR2 SVGIG, per germline (reference sequence). The CDR3 DNA reads TGTGCCTGCTCAGGGAACTCTCGGTACGAGCAGTACTTC. Residues: CACSGNSRYEQYF.